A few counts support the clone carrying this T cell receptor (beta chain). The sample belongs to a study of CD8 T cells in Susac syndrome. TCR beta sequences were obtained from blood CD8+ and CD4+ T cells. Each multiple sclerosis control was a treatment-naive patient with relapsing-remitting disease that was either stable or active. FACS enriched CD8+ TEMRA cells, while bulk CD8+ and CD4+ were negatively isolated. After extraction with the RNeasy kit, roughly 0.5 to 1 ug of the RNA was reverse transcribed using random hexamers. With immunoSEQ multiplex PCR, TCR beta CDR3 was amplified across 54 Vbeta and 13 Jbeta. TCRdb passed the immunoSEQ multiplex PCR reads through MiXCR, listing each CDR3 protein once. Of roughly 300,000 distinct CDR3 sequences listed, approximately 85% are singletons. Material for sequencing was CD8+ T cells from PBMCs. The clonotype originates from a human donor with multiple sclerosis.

The CDR3 reads CSVDSRGGQYF. CDR3 nucleotide sequence: TGCAGCGTTGACTCCCGCGGGGGGCAGTACTTC. This sequence joins TRBV29-1 and TRBJ2-7; 7 bases match TRBD2. V lost 3 bases and J lost 9; bases outside the gene matches: 5. The CDR3 sequence is 11 residues long. The V gene's germline CDR1 is SQVTM and CDR2 ANQGSEA.